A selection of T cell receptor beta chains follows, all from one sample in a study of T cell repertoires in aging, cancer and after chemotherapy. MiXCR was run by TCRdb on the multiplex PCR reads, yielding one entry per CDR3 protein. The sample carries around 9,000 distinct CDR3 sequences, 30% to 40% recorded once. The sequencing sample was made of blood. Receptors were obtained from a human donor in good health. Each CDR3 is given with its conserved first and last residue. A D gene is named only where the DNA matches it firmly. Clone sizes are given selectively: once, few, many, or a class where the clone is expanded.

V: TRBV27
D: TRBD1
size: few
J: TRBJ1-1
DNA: TGTGCCAGCAGTTTTGTGACAGGGGGCGGGTCACTGAACACTGAAGCTTTCTTT
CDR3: CASSFVTGGGSLNTEAFF

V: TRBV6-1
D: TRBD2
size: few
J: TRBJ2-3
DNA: TGTGCCAGCAGTTATTCGCAAACAAAAAGGACTAGCGGCCAGCATACTAGCACAGATACGCAGTATTTT
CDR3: CASSYSQTKRTSGQHTSTDTQYF

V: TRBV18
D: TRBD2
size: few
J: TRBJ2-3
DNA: TGTGCCAGTCGGGGGGAGGACACAGATACGCAGTATTTT
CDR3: CASRGEDTDTQYF

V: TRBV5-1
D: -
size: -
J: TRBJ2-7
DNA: TGCGCCAGCAGCCGGGACATCTCCTACGAGCAGTACTTC
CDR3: CASSRDISYEQYF

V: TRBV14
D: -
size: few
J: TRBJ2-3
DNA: TGTGCCAGCAGCCCCGCAGACCTACAACCTACAGATACGCAGTATTTT
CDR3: CASSPADLQPTDTQYF

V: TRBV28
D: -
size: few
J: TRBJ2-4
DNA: TGTGCCAGCAGTTTGTCCTCGGGGACGGGAGACATTCAGTACTTC
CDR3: CASSLSSGTGDIQYF

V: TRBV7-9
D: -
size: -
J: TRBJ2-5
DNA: TGTGCCAGCAGCTTAGGTGGAGCTCAAGAGACCCAGTACTTC
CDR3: CASSLGGAQETQYF

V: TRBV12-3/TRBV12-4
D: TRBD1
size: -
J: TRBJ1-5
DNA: TGTGCCAGCAGCCCCACAGGGGATATCCAGCCCCAGCATTTT
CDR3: CASSPTGDIQPQHF

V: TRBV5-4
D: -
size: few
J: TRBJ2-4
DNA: TGTGCCAGCAGCTTGGCGCAGAAAAACATTCAGTACTTC
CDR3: CASSLAQKNIQYF

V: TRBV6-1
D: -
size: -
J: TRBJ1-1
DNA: TGTGCCAGCAGTTACGGTAGGGGGAACACTGAAGCTTTCTTT
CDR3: CASSYGRGNTEAFF

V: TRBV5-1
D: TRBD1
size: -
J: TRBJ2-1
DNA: TGCGCCAGCAGCTTGGACGGACAGGGGAGGCCTCGGGAGCAGTTCTTC
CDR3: CASSLDGQGRPREQFF

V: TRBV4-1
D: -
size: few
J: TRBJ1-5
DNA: TGCGCCAGCAGCCCTAACGCACACCGTTATAGCAATCAGCCCCAGCATTTT
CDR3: CASSPNAHRYSNQPQHF

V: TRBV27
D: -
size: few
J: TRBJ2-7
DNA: TGTGCCAGCAGTTTAAGTAGCCACGAAGCCTACGAGCAGTACTTC
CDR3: CASSLSSHEAYEQYF

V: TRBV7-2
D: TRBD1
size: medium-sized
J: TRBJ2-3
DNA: TGTGCCAGCAGCTTTAATACCGGGACAGGGAACTATTTT
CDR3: CASSFNTGTGNYF

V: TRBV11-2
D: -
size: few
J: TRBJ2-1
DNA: TGTGCCAGCAGCTTATTAAGAGACAATGAGCAGTTCTTC
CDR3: CASSLLRDNEQFF

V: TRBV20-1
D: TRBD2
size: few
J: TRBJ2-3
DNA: TGCAGTGCTAGAGTGGCGGGAGGGCCGGGAGATACGCAGTATTTT
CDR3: CSARVAGGPGDTQYF

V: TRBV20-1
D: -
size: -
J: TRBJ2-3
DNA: TGCAGTGCTAGGGGGAGGTATAGCACAGATACGCAGTATTTT
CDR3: CSARGRYSTDTQYF

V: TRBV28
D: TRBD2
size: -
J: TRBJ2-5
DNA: TGTGCCAGCAGCGATCGAGGAGGGAGGGCGGAAGAGACCCAGTACTTC
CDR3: CASSDRGGRAEETQYF

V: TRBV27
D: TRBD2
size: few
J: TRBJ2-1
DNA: TGTGCCAGCATTGCTAGCGGGAGGGGGGCTTACAATGAGCAGTTCTTC
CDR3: CASIASGRGAYNEQFF

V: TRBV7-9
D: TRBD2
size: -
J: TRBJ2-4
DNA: TGTGCCAGCAGCTTAGGGGGGGAGGGCATTCAGTACTTC
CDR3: CASSLGGEGIQYF